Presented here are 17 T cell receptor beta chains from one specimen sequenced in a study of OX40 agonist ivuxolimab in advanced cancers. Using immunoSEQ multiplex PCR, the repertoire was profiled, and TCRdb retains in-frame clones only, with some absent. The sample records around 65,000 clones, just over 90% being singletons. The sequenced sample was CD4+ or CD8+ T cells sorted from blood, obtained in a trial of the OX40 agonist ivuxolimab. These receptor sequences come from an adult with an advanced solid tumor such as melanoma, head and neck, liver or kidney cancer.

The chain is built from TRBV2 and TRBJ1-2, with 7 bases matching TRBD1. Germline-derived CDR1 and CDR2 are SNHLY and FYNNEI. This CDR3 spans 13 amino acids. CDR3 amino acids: CAITLRGTYGYTF. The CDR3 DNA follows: TGTGCAATTACCCTCAGGGGGACATATGGCTACACCTTC.

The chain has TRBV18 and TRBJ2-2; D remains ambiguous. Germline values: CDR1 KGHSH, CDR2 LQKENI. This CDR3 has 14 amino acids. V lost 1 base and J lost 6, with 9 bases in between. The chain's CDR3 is CASSPQGLAGELFF. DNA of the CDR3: TGTGCCAGCTCACCACAGGGTTTGGCCGGGGAGCTGTTTTTT. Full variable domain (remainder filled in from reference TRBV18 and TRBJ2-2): NAGVMQNPRHLVRRRGQEARLRCSPMKGHSHVYWYRQLPEEGLKFMVYLQKENIIDESGMPKERFSAEFPKEGPSILRIQQVVRGDSAAYFCASSPQGLAGELFFGEGSRLTVL.

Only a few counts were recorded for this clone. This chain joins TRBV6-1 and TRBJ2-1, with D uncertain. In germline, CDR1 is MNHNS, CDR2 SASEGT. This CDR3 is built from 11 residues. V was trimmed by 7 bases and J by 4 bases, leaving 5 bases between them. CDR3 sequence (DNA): TGTGCCAGCACGGCGTACAATGAGCAGTTCTTC. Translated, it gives CASTAYNEQFF.

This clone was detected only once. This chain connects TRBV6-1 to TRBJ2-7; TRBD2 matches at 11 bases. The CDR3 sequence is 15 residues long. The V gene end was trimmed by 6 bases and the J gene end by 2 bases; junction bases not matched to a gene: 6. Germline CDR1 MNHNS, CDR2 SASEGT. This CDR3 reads CASRLAGAGPYEQYF. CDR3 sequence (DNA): TGTGCCAGCAGACTAGCGGGAGCAGGGCCCTACGAGCAGTACTTC.

The CDR3 spells CASSIVRNTEAFF. CDR3 in DNA: TGTGCCAGTAGTATAGTAAGGAACACTGAAGCTTTCTTT. This chain links TRBV19 with TRBJ1-1; D remains ambiguous. The CDR3 is 13 amino acids. Germline-derived CDR1 and CDR2 are LNHDA and SQIVND (reference sequence). With 1 base removed from V and 1 base from J, the gap between germline ends came to 4 bases.

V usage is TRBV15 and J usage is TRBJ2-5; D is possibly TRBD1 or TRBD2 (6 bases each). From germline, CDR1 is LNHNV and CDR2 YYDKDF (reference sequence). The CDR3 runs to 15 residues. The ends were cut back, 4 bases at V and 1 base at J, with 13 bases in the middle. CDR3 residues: CATSTGEGGQETQYF. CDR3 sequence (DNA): TGTGCCACCAGCACCGGAGAGGGGGGCCAAGAGACCCAGTACTTC.

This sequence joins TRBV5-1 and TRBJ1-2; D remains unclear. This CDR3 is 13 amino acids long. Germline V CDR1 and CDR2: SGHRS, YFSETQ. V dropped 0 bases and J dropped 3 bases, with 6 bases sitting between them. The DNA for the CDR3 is TGCGCCAGCAGCTTGGACACAGACTATGGCTACACCTTC. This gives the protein CASSLDTDYGYTF.

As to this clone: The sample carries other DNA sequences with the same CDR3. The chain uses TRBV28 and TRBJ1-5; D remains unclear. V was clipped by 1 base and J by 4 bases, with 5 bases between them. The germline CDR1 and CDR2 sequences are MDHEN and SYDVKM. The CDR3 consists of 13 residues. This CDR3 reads CASSLLGNQPQHF. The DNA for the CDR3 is TGTGCCAGCAGTTTATTGGGAAATCAGCCCCAGCATTTT.

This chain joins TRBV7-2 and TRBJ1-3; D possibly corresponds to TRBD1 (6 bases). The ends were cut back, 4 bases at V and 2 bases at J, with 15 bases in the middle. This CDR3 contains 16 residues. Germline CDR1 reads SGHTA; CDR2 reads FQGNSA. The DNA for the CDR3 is TGTGCCAGCAGCTCCCCGCCCAGGGGTGCTGGAAACACCATATATTTT. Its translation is CASSSPPRGAGNTIYF. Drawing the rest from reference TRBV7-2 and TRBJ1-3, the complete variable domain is GAGVSQSPSNKVTEKGKDVELRCDPISGHTALYWYRQSLGQGLEFLIYFQGNSAPDKSGLPSDRFSAERTGGSVSTLTIQRTQQEDSAVYLCASSSPPRGAGNTIYFGEGSWLTVV.

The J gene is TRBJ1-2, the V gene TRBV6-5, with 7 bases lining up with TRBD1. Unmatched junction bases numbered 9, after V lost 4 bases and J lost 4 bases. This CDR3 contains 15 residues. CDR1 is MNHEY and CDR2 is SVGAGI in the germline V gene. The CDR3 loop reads CASSSSSGTVYGYTF. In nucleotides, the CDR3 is TGTGCCAGCAGTTCCTCCTCCGGGACAGTCTATGGCTACACCTTC.

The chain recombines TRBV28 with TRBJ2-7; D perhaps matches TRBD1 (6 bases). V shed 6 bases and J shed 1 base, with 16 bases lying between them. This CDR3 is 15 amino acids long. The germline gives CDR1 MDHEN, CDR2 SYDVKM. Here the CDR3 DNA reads TGTGCCAGCAGGTCCCACGGGACAAGGTCCTACGAGCAGTACTTC. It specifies CASRSHGTRSYEQYF.

CDR3 amino acids: CASSFGLAPIGTQYF. The CDR3 nucleotides read TGTGCCAGCAGTTTCGGACTAGCGCCTATAGGGACCCAGTACTTC. The chain recombines TRBV28 with TRBJ2-5; 9 nucleotides match TRBD2. V shed 3 bases and J 7 bases; nucleotides not matched to a gene: 9. The CDR3 is made up of 15 amino acids. Germline V gives CDR1 MDHEN, CDR2 SYDVKM.

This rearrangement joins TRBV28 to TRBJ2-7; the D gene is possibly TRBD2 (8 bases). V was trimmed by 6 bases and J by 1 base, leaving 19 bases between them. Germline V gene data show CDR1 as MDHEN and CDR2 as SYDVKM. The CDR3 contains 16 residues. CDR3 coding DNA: TGTGCCAGCAGAAATCCGGGAGGGGGCTTGTCCTACGAGCAGTACTTC. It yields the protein CASRNPGGGLSYEQYF.

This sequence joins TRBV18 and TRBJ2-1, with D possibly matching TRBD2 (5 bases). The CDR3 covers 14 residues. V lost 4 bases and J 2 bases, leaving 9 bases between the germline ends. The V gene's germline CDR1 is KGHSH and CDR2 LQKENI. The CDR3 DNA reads TGTGCCAGCTCACAAGGAGGCCCCTACAATGAGCAGTTCTTC. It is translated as CASSQGGPYNEQFF. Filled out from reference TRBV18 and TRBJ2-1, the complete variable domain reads NAGVMQNPRHLVRRRGQEARLRCSPMKGHSHVYWYRQLPEEGLKFMVYLQKENIIDESGMPKERFSAEFPKEGPSILRIQQVVRGDSAAYFCASSQGGPYNEQFFGPGTRLTVL.

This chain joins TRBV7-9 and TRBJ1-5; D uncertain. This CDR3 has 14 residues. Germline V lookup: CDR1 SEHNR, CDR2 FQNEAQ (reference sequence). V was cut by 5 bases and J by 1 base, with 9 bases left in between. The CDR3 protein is CASSEHTSNQPQHF. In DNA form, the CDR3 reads TGTGCCAGCAGCGAGCACACGAGCAATCAGCCCCAGCATTTT.

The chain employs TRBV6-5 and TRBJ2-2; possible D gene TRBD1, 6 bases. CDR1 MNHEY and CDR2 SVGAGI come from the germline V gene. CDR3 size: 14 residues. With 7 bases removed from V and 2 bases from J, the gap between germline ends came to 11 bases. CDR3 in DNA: TGTGCCAGCAAGGGGACAACCAACACCGGGGAGCTGTTTTTT. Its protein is CASKGTTNTGELFF.

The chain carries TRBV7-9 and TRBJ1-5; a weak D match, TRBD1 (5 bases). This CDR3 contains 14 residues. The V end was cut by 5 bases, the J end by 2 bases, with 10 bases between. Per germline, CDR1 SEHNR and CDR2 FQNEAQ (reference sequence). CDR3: CASSLGGGNQPQHF. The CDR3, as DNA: TGTGCCAGCAGCCTTGGGGGGGGCAATCAGCCCCAGCATTTT.